This T cell receptor (beta chain) derives from a study of blood T cell repertoires in COVID-19. Study information: COVID-19 samples, acute and convalescent, were from the United States, Italy and Spain. From T cells, B-cell-depleted T cells, or PBMCs came the material, which was cDNA or gDNA.

Deletions cut 0 bases from V and 6 bases from J, with 14 bases between. The CDR3 has 15 amino acids. The V gene's germline CDR1 is SGHDN and CDR2 FVKESK. Original methodology: Amplifying reference gene primers gave estimates of nucleated cell counts. Some clones are missing from TCRdb's copy, which holds only in-frame ones; the method was immunoSEQ multiplex PCR. From that table come the V and J calls and clone size; the DNA was used to work out D and trimming. The data hold roughly 140,000 clones, with 65% to 90% observed a single time. Material: peripheral blood. The rearrangement joins TRBV14 to TRBJ1-2; no firm D call. The source of this sequence is a woman in her forties or fifties in a cohort sampled during active or convalescent COVID-19. CDR3 sequence reads: CASSQDLGGPHGYTF. The CDR3 coding sequence is TGTGCCAGCAGCCAAGATCTGGGAGGTCCCCATGGCTACACCTTC.